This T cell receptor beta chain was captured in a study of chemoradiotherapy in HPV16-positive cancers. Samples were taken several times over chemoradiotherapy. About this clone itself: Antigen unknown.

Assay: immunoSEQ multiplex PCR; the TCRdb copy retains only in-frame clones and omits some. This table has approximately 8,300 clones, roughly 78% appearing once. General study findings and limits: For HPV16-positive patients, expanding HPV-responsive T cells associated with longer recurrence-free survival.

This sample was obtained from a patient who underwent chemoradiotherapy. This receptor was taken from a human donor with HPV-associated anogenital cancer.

The CDR3 sequence: CASSFQGAATEAFF. The DNA for the CDR3 is TGCGCCAGCAGCTTCCAGGGGGCGGCCACTGAAGCTTTCTTT. The chain combines TRBV5-1 with TRBJ1-1, with 8 nucleotides matching TRBD1. Trimming cost V 2 bases and J 4 bases; bases outside gene matches: 4. This CDR3 is 14 amino acids long. The V gene's germline CDR1 is SGHRS and CDR2 YFSETQ.